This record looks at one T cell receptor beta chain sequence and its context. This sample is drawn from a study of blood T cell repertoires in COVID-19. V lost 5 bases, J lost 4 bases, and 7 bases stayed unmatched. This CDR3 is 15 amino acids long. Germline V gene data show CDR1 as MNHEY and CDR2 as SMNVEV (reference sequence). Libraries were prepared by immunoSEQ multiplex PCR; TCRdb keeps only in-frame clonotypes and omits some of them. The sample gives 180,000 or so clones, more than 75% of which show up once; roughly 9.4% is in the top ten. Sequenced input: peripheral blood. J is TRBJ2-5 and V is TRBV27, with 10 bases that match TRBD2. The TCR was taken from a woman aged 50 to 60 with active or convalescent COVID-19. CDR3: CASSISGGARETQYF. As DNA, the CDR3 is TGTGCCAGCAGTATCAGCGGGGGGGCCCGAGAGACCCAGTACTTC.